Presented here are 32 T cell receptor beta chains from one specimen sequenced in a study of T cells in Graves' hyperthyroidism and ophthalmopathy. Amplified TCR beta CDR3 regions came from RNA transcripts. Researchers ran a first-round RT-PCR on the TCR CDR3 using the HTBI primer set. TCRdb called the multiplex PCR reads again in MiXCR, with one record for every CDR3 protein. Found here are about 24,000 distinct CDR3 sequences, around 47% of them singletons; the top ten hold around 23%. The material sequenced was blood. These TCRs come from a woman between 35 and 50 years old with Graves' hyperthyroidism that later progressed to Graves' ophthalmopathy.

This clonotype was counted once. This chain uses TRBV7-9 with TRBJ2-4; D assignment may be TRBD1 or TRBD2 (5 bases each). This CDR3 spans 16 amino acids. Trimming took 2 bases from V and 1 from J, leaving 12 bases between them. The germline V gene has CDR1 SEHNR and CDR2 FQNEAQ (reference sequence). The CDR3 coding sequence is TGTGCCAGCAGCTTACTTCGGGGCGAGGCCAAAAACATTCAGTACTTC. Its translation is CASSLLRGEAKNIQYF.

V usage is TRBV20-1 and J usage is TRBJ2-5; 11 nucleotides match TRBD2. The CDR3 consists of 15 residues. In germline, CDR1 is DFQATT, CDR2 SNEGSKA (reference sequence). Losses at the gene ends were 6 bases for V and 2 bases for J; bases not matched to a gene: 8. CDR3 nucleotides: TGCAGTGCAGAACGACTAGCGGGAACACAAGAGACCCAGTACTTC. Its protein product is CSAERLAGTQETQYF.

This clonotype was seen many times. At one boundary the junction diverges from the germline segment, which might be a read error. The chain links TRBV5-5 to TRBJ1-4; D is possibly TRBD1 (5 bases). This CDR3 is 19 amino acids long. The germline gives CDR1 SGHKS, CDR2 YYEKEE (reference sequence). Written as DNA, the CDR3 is TGTGCCGGCAGCTTGGCCCCGACCAAGGGGACTGGTATAAATGAAAAACTGTTTTTT. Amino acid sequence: CAGSLAPTKGTGINEKLFF.

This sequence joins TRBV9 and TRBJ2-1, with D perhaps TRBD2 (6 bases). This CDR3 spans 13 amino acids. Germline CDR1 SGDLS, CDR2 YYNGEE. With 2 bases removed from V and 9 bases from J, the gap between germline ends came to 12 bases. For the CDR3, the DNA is TGTGCCAGCAGCGTTCGACTAGTAAGTGAGCAGTTCTTC. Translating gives CASSVRLVSEQFF. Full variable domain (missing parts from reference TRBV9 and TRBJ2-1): DSGVTQTPKHLITATGQRVTLRCSPRSGDLSVYWYQQSLDQGLQFLIQYYNGEERAKGNILERFSAQQFPDLHSELNLSSLELGDSALYFCASSVRLVSEQFFGPGTRLTVL.

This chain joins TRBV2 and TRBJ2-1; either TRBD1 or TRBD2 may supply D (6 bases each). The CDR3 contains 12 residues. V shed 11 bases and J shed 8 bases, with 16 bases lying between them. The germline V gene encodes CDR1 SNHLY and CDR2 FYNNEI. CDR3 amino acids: CAGGGKRDEQFF. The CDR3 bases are TGTGCCGGAGGGGGTAAGAGGGATGAGCAGTTCTTC. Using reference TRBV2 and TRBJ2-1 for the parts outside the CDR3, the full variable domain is EPEVTQTPSHQVTQMGQEVILRCVPISNHLYFYWYRQILGQKVEFLVSFYNNEISEKSEIFDDQFSVERPDGSNFTLKIRSTKLEDSAMYFCAGGGKRDEQFFGPGTRLTVL.

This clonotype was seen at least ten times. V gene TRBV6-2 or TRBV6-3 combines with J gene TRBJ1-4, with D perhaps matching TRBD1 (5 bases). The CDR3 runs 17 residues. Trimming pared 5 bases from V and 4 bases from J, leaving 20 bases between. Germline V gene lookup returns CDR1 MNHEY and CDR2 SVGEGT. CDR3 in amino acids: CASSRDRGDSGNEKLFF. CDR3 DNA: TGTGCCAGCAGTAGGGACCGGGGAGATTCTGGTAATGAAAAACTGTTTTTT.

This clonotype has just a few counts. The CDR3 spells CASSDSAGVGETQYF. The DNA of the CDR3 is TGTGCCAGCAGTGACTCGGCAGGGGTGGGGGAGACCCAGTACTTC. The V call is TRBV2, the J call TRBJ2-5, with D tentatively TRBD1 (6 bases). The CDR3 covers 15 residues. V was cut by 3 bases and J by 5 bases, with 16 bases left in between. Germline lookup yields CDR1 SNHLY and CDR2 FYNNEI.

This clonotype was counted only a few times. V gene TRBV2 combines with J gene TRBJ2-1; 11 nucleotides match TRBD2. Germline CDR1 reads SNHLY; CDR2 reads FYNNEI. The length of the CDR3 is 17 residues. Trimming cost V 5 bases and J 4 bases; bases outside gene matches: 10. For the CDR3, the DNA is TGTGCCAGCAGTCTGACCGAGACTAGCGGGGTATACAATGAGCAGTTCTTC. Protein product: CASSLTETSGVYNEQFF.

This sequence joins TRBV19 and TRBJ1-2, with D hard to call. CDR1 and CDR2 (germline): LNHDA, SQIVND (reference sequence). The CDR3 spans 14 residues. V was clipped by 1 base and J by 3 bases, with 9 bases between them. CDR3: CASSIGTDYYGYTF. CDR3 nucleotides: TGTGCCAGTAGTATAGGGACCGACTACTATGGCTACACCTTC.

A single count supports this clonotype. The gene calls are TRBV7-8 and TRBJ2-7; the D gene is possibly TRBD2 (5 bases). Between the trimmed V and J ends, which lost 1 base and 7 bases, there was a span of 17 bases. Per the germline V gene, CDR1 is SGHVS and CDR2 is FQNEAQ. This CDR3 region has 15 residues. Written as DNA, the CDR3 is TGTGCCAGCAGCTTAGTTAGCGCGAACACCGGGGAGCAGTACTTC. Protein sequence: CASSLVSANTGEQYF.

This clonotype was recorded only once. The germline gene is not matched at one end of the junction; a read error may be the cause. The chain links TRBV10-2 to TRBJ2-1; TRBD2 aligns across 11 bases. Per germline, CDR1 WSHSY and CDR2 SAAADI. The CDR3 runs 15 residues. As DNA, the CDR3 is TGCGCCAGCGGTGATAGCGGGAGGGCCTACAATGAGCAGTTCTTC. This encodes CASGDSGRAYNEQFF.

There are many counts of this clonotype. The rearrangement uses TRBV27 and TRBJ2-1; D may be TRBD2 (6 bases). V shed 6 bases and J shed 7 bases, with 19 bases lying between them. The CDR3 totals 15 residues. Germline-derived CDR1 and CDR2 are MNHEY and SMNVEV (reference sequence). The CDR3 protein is CASSLPEAGKNEQFF. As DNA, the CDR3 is TGTGCCAGCAGCCTCCCGGAAGCGGGCAAGAATGAGCAGTTCTTC.

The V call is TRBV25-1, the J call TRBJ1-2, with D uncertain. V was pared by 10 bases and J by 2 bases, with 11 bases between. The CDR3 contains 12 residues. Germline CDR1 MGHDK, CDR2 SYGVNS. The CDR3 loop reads CATKRANYGYTF. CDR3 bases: TGTGCCACCAAACGGGCCAACTATGGCTACACCTTC.

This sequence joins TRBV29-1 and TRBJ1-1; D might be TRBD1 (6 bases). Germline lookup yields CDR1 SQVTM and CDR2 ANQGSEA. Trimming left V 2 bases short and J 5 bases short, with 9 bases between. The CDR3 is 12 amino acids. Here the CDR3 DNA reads TGCAGCGTTGAAAAAGGGGGTACTGAAGCTTTCTTT. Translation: CSVEKGGTEAFF.

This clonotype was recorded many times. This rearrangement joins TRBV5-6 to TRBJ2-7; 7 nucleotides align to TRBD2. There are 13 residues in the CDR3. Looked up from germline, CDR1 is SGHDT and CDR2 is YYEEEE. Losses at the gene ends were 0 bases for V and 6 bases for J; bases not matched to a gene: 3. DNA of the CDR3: TGTGCCAGCAGCTTGGCCCCGGGGGGCGAGCAGTACTTC. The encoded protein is CASSLAPGGEQYF.

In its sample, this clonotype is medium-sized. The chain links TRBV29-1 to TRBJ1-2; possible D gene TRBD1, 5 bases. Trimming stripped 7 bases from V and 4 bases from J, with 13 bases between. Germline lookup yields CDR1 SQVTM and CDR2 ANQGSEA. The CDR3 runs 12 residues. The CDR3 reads CSAWGSLYGYTF. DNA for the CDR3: TGCAGCGCCTGGGGGTCCCTCTATGGCTACACCTTC.

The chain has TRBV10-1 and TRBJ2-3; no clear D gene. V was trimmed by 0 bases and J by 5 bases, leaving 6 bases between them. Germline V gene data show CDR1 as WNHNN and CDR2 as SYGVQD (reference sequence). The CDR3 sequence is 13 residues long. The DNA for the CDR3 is TGCGCCAGCAGTGAGTCCCTAGGAGATACGCAGTATTTT. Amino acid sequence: CASSESLGDTQYF.

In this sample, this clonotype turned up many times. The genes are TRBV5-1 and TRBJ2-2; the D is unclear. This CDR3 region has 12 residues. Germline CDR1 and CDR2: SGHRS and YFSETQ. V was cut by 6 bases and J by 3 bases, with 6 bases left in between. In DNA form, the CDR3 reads TGCGCCAGCACCAGAGACACCGGGGAGCTGTTTTTT. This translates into CASTRDTGELFF. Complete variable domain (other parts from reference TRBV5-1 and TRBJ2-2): KAGVTQTPRYLIKTRGQQVTLSCSPISGHRSVSWYQQTPGQGLQFLFEYFSETQRNKGNFPGRFSGRQFSNSRSEMNVSTLELGDSALYLCASTRDTGELFFGEGSRLTVL.

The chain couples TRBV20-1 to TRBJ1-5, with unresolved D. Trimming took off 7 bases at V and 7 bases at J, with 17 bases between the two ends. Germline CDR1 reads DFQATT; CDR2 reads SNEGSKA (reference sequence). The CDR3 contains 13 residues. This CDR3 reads CSDPRTLLQPQHF. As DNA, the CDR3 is TGCAGTGATCCTAGGACGTTACTCCAGCCCCAGCATTTT.

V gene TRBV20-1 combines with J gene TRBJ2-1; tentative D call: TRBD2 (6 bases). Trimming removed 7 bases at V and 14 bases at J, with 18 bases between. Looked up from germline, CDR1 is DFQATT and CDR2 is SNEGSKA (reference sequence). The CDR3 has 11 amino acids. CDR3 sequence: CSERTTEREFF. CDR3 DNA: TGCAGTGAACGGACTACCGAGAGGGAGTTCTTC.

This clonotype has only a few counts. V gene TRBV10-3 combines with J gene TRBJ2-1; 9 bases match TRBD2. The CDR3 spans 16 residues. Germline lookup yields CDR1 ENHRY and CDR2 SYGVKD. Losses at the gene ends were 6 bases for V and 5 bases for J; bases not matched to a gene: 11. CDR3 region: CAISSLAGGWDNEQFF. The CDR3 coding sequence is TGTGCCATCAGCTCCTTGGCGGGAGGGTGGGACAATGAGCAGTTCTTC.

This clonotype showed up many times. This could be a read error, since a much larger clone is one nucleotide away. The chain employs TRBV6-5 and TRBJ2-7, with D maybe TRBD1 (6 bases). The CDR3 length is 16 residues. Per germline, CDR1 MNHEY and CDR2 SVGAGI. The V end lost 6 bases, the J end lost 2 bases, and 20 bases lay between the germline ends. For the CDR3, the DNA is TGTGCCAGCAGACAGACCAGAGCGGACAGCGCCTACGAGCAGTACTTC. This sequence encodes CASRQTRADSAYEQYF.

The CDR3 is CASSLTGNYEAFF. CDR3 coding DNA: TGTGCCAGCAGTTTAACGGGGAATTATGAAGCTTTCTTT. The gene calls are TRBV7-9 and TRBJ1-1; D ambiguous. The CDR3 consists of 13 residues. CDR1 SEHNR and CDR2 FQNEAQ come from the germline V gene (reference sequence). Between the trimmed V and J ends, which lost 6 bases and 7 bases, there was a span of 15 bases.

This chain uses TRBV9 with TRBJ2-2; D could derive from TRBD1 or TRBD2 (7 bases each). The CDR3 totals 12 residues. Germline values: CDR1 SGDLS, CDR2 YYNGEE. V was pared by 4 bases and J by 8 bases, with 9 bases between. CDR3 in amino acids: CASSQGGGELFF. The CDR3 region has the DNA TGTGCCAGCAGCCAGGGGGGGGGGGAGCTGTTTTTT.

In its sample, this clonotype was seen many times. CDR3 DNA: TGCGCCAGCAGCCCGGCTGGGACTTCTTCCTACGAGCAGTACTTC. This sequence encodes CASSPAGTSSYEQYF. This chain uses TRBV5-1 with TRBJ2-7, with a possible D match to TRBD2 (6 bases). Per germline, CDR1 SGHRS and CDR2 YFSETQ. The CDR3 is 15 amino acids. Trimming left V 4 bases short and J 1 base short, with 15 bases between.

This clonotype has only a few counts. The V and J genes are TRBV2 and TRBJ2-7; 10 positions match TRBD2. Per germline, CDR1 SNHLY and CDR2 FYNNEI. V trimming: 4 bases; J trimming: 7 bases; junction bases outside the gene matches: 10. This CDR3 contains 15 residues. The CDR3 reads CASSVIASGSGEQYF. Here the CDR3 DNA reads TGTGCCAGCAGTGTGATAGCTAGCGGGAGCGGTGAGCAGTACTTC.

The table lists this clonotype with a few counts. The CDR3 sequence is CASSYSNAGRSNYGYTF. The CDR3 nucleotides read TGTGCCAGCAGTTACTCGAATGCAGGGCGATCTAACTATGGCTACACCTTC. The V call is TRBV6-6, the J call TRBJ1-2; tentatively, D is TRBD1 (5 bases). Trimming left V 0 bases short and J 0 bases short, with 14 bases between. Germline V gene data show CDR1 as MNHNY and CDR2 as SVGAGI (reference sequence). CDR3 length: 17 residues.

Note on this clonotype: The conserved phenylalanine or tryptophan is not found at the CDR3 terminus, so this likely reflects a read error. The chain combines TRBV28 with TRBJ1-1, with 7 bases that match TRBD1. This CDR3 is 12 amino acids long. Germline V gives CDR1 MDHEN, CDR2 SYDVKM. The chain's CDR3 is CASRTGSTEAFL. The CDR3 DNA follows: TGTGCCAGCCGGACAGGTAGCACTGAGGCTTTCCTT.

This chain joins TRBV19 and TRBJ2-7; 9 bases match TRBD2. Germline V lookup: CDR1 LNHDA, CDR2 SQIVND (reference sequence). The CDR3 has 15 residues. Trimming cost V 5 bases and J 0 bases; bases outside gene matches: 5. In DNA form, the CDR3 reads TGTGCCAGTAGTTTTAGCGGGAGTCCCTCCTACGAGCAGTACTTC. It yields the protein CASSFSGSPSYEQYF.

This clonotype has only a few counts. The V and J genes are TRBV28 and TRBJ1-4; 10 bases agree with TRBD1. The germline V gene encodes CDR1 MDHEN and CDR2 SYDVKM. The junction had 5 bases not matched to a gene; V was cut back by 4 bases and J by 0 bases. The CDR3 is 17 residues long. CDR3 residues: CASSSIGQGATNEKLFF. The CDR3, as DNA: TGTGCCAGCAGTTCGATAGGACAGGGGGCAACTAATGAAAAACTGTTTTTT.

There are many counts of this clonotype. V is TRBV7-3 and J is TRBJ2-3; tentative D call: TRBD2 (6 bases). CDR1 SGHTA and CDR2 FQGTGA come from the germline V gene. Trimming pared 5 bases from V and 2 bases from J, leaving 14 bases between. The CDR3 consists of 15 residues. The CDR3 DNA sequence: TGTGCCAGCAGCGCCCGGGACTTTCCCACAGATACGCAGTATTTT. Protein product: CASSARDFPTDTQYF. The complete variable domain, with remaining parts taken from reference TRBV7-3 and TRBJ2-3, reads GAGVSQTPSNKVTEKGKYVELRCDPISGHTALYWYRQSLGQGPEFLIYFQGTGAADDSGLPNDRFFAVRPEGSVSTLKIQRTERGDSAVYLCASSARDFPTDTQYFGPGTRLTVL.

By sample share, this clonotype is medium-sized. CDR3: CASSPEAGWEQFF. The CDR3 region has the DNA TGTGCCAGCAGCCCGGAAGCGGGTTGGGAGCAGTTCTTC. The genes are TRBV7-3 and TRBJ2-1; perhaps TRBD2 as D (6 bases). V lost 5 bases and J 10 bases, leaving 15 bases between the germline ends. CDR3 size: 13 residues. Germline V gives CDR1 SGHTA, CDR2 FQGTGA. The full variable domain, completed using reference TRBV7-3 and TRBJ2-1, is GAGVSQTPSNKVTEKGKYVELRCDPISGHTALYWYRQSLGQGPEFLIYFQGTGAADDSGLPNDRFFAVRPEGSVSTLKIQRTERGDSAVYLCASSPEAGWEQFFGPGTRLTVL.